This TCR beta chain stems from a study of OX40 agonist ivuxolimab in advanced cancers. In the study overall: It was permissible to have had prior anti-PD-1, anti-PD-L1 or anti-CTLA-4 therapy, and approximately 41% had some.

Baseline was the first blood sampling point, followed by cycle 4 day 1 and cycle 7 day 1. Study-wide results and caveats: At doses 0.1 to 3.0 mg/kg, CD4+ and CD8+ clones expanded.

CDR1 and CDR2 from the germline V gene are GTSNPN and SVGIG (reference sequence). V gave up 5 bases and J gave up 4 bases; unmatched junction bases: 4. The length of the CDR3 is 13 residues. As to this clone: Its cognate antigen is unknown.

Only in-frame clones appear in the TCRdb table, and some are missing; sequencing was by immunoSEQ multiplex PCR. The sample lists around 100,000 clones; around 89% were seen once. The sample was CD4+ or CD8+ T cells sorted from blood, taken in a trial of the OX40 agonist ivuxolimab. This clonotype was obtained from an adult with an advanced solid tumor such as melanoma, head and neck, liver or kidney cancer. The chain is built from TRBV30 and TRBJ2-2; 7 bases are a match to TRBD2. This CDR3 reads CAWSGLTTGELFF. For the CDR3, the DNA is TGTGCCTGGTCGGGACTAACCACCGGGGAGCTGTTTTTT.